This TCR beta chain was obtained from a study of cytomegalovirus exposure and HLA in healthy donors. Study-wide points: Reportedly, HLA-A and HLA-B alleles of most subjects were accurately predicted from TCR beta. Judged likely to be a sequencing artifact was a cluster of highly shared sequence variants. Reports credit the classifier with highly specific, highly sensitive diagnosis of cytomegalovirus status.

This CDR3 comprises 16 residues. With V trimmed by 5 bases and J by 7 bases, 13 bases remained unmatched. CDR1 and CDR2 (germline): LNHNV, YYDKDF (reference sequence). PCR was performed using 60 Vbeta and 13 Jbeta primers. Here immunoSEQ multiplex PCR was the method, and the copy in TCRdb shows in-frame clones only, minus some. The sample includes more than 100,000 clones, around nine tenths of them seen just once. A note on this clone: Its antigen is unknown.

The sequence was obtained from a woman aged 25 to 39 in good health and CMV-seronegative. Sequenced material: PBMCs. This chain joins TRBV15 and TRBJ2-7; 11 bases align to TRBD2. CDR3 in DNA: TGTGCCACCAGCGACCCCGGACTAGCGGGTTCGGTGGAGCAGTACTTC. It translates to CATSDPGLAGSVEQYF.